These 15 T cell receptor beta chains originate from one sample sequenced in a study of cytomegalovirus exposure and HLA in healthy donors. It was with 60 Vbeta and 13 Jbeta primers that the PCR ran. Clones were read by immunoSEQ multiplex PCR, and TCRdb kept only the in-frame ones, dropping some. The data show about 130,000 clones, with 84% seen just once and 2.5% to 3% held by the top ten. Sequencing was done on a sample of PBMCs. The receptors come from a woman aged 18 to 35 in good health and CMV-seropositive.

The chain carries TRBV27 and TRBJ2-7; possibly TRBD2 for D (6 bases). Trimming took 3 bases from V and 2 from J, leaving 11 bases between them. Germline CDR1 is MNHEY and CDR2 is SMNVEV (reference sequence). The CDR3 is made up of 14 amino acids. CDR3 residues: CASSFFGGPYEQYF. The CDR3 DNA sequence: TGTGCCAGCAGTTTCTTCGGAGGGCCCTACGAGCAGTACTTC.

The rearrangement links TRBV11-2 to TRBJ1-1; the D gene is possibly TRBD1 (6 bases). Per germline, CDR1 SGHAT and CDR2 FQNNGV. The V and J ends lost 7 bases and 0 bases respectively, with 12 bases between them. The CDR3 consists of 14 residues. The CDR3, as DNA: TGTGCCAGCAACAAACAGGGAATGAACACTGAAGCTTTCTTT. Translation gives CASNKQGMNTEAFF.

The chain uses TRBV6-5 and TRBJ1-3, with D unresolved. Trimming removed 7 bases at V and 3 bases at J, with 16 bases between. Germline V lookup: CDR1 MNHEY, CDR2 SVGAGI. The CDR3 spans 15 residues. The CDR3 nucleotides read TGTGCCAGCACCGACCGATACGGAGGTGGAAACACCATATATTTT. Translated: CASTDRYGGGNTIYF.

The CDR3 loop is CASSSNTGWEKLFF. DNA for the CDR3: TGTGCCAGCAGCTCTAACACAGGGTGGGAAAAACTGTTTTTT. The chain employs TRBV7-8 and TRBJ1-4, with D perhaps TRBD1 (6 bases). Germline-derived CDR1 and CDR2 are SGHVS and FQNEAQ. This CDR3 region has 14 residues. V was trimmed by 4 bases and J by 8 bases, leaving 14 bases between them. Full variable domain (remainder filled in from reference TRBV7-8 and TRBJ1-4): GAGVSQSPRYKVAKRGQDVALRCDPISGHVSLFWYQQALGQGPEFLTYFQNEAQLDKSGLPSDRFFAERPEGSVSTLKIQRTQQEDSAVYLCASSSNTGWEKLFFGSGTQLSVL.

The J gene is TRBJ2-2, the V gene TRBV18, with 10 bases matching TRBD2. The length of the CDR3 is 18 residues. CDR1 is KGHSH and CDR2 is LQKENI in the germline V gene. After removal of 0 bases from V and 6 bases from J, the junction contained 10 bases not matched to a gene. CDR3 DNA sequence: TGTGCCAGCTCACCACCGTCCCTAGCGGGGGCCGGGGCCGGGGAGCTGTTTTTT. Translating it yields CASSPPSLAGAGAGELFF. Full variable domain (remainder filled in from reference TRBV18 and TRBJ2-2): NAGVMQNPRHLVRRRGQEARLRCSPMKGHSHVYWYRQLPEEGLKFMVYLQKENIIDESGMPKERFSAEFPKEGPSILRIQQVVRGDSAAYFCASSPPSLAGAGAGELFFGEGSRLTVL.

The chain couples TRBV6-6 to TRBJ1-4; no clear D gene. The ends were cut back, 5 bases at V and 0 bases at J, with 13 bases in the middle. The CDR3 length is 16 residues. The V gene's germline CDR1 is MNHNY and CDR2 SVGAGI (reference sequence). The CDR3 sequence is CASSREILATNEKLFF. CDR3 sequence (DNA): TGTGCCAGCAGTCGGGAAATACTTGCAACTAATGAAAAACTGTTTTTT.

V and J are TRBV2 and TRBJ1-1; D ambiguous. This CDR3 has 13 residues. Germline V gene data show CDR1 as SNHLY and CDR2 as FYNNEI. Trimming pared 4 bases from V and 1 base from J, leaving 7 bases between. The CDR3 loop is CASSASGNTEAFF. CDR3 DNA: TGTGCCAGCAGTGCTTCGGGGAACACTGAAGCTTTCTTT.

The chain carries TRBV4-2 and TRBJ1-6, with 7 bases identical to TRBD1. The CDR3 extends over 15 amino acids. In germline, CDR1 is LGHNA, CDR2 YNFKEQ. V lost 4 bases to trimming and J lost 4 bases; unmatched junction nucleotides: 4. CDR3 nucleotides: TGTGCCAGCAGCCCCGGGACAGTTTATAATTCACCCCTCCACTTT. Its translation is CASSPGTVYNSPLHF.

V gene TRBV15 combines with J gene TRBJ1-5, with 8 bases identical to TRBD1. Germline CDR1 and CDR2: LNHNV and YYDKDF (reference sequence). V shed 0 bases and J 0 bases; nucleotides not matched to a gene: 10. CDR3 length: 19 amino acids. The CDR3 sequence: CATSREQGARPNSNQPQHF. Here the CDR3 DNA reads TGTGCCACCAGCAGAGAGCAGGGGGCGAGACCCAATAGCAATCAGCCCCAGCATTTT.

The chain uses TRBV6-1 and TRBJ1-2; perhaps TRBD1 as D (5 bases). V was cut by 5 bases and J by 8 bases, with 15 bases left in between. Germline values: CDR1 MNHNS, CDR2 SASEGT. The CDR3 contains 13 residues. CDR3 sequence: CASSSQGQGGYTF. The CDR3 DNA reads TGTGCCAGCAGTTCCCAAGGGCAGGGCGGCTACACCTTC.

This clone was detected only a few times. J is TRBJ2-2 and V is TRBV5-6, with D maybe TRBD2 (7 bases). The CDR3 covers 15 residues. Germline lookup yields CDR1 SGHDT and CDR2 YYEEEE. V gave up 4 bases and J gave up 4 bases, with 14 bases separating them. DNA for the CDR3: TGTGCCAGCAGCCTTTGGGGGGGCGGCACCGGGGAGCTGTTTTTT. The encoded protein is CASSLWGGGTGELFF.

The V and J genes are TRBV28 and TRBJ1-4; the match to TRBD1 covers 10 bases. Losses at the gene ends were 6 bases for V and 8 bases for J; bases not matched to a gene: 9. The CDR3 is 15 amino acids. Per germline, CDR1 MDHEN and CDR2 SYDVKM. In nucleotides, the CDR3 is TGTGCCAGCAGACATCGGACAGGGGGTAGAGAAAAACTGTTTTTT. It codes for CASRHRTGGREKLFF. Full variable domain (rest looked up from reference TRBV28 and TRBJ1-4): DVKVTQSSRYLVKRTGEKVFLECVQDMDHENMFWYRQDPGLGLRLIYFSYDVKMKEKGDIPEGYSVSREKKERFSLILESASTNQTSMYLCASRHRTGGREKLFFGSGTQLSVL.

V gene TRBV7-6 combines with J gene TRBJ2-7; 8 bases are a match to TRBD1. Germline values: CDR1 SGHVS, CDR2 FNYEAQ. Losses at the gene ends were 4 bases for V and 5 bases for J; bases not matched to a gene: 7. The CDR3 is 14 residues long. CDR3 region: CASSSGQGGNEQYF. The CDR3 nucleotides are TGTGCCAGCAGCTCCGGACAGGGAGGTAACGAGCAGTACTTC.

This clone has just a few counts. This sequence joins TRBV6-1 and TRBJ1-5; TRBD1 is a possible D gene (6 bases). The length of the CDR3 is 12 residues. V was shortened by 4 bases and J by 6 bases, with 7 bases between the two germline ends. In germline, CDR1 is MNHNS, CDR2 SASEGT. CDR3: CASSGTAQPQHF. The CDR3 coding sequence is TGTGCCAGCAGTGGGACAGCTCAGCCCCAGCATTTT.

This sequence joins TRBV11-2 and TRBJ2-5; TRBD2 is a possible D gene (6 bases). The CDR3 extends over 15 amino acids. V lost 2 bases and J lost 5, with 15 bases in between. The germline V gene has CDR1 SGHAT and CDR2 FQNNGV. The CDR3 bases are TGTGCCAGCAGCTTAACGGCGATGGCGGGGGAGACCCAGTACTTC. This gives the protein CASSLTAMAGETQYF.